This is a list of T cell receptor beta chains from one sample in a study of blood T cell repertoires in COVID-19. Profiled with immunoSEQ multiplex PCR; TCRdb holds only in-frame clones, not every one. The sample shows 250,000 to 350,000 clones, around 83% of them seen only once. Sample: peripheral blood. These receptor sequences come from a woman aged 45-59 years with acute or convalescent COVID-19. The CDR3 runs from the conserved cysteine through the conserved F or W. A D gene is named only where the DNA matches it firmly. A clone size is listed for some rows: how often the clone was seen (once, few, many), or a class if it is expanded.

TRBJ1-4 14 NA NA TRBV4-1 CASTQYATNEKLFF TGCGCCAGCACTCAGTACGCAACTAATGAAAAACTGTTTTTT
TRBJ1-1 13 NA NA TRBV30 CAWRPTGYTEAFF TGTGCCTGGAGGCCTACAGGGTACACTGAAGCTTTCTTT
TRBJ2-7 16 TRBD2 NA TRBV5-6 CASSLDPSGSAYEQYF TGTGCCAGCAGCTTGGACCCCAGCGGGAGTGCCTACGAGCAGTACTTC
TRBJ2-3 17 TRBD2 NA TRBV4-3 CASSQLYSGGGTDTQYF TGCGCCAGCAGCCAACTATATAGCGGGGGGGGCACAGATACGCAGTATTTT
TRBJ2-7 13 NA NA TRBV5-1 CASSLAGVYEQYF TGCGCCAGCAGCTTGGCCGGTGTTTACGAGCAGTACTTC
TRBJ2-1 13 TRBD2 once TRBV29-1 CSVRGLAINEQFF TGCAGCGTGAGAGGACTAGCAATCAATGAGCAGTTCTTC
TRBJ1-5 15 TRBD1 NA TRBV7-2 CASSEQTGPGQPQHF TGTGCCAGCAGCGAACAGACAGGGCCAGGACAGCCCCAGCATTTT
TRBJ1-1 11 NA NA TRBV30 CAWNRGTEAFF TGTGCCTGGAATCGGGGCACTGAAGCTTTCTTT
TRBJ2-6 18 NA once TRBV2 CASSEEGGQPLGANVLTF TGTGCCAGCAGTGAAGAGGGGGGACAGCCTTTGGGGGCCAACGTCCTGACTTTC
TRBJ1-4 15 TRBD1 NA TRBV5-1 CASSANRDRVEKLFF TGCGCCAGCAGCGCAAACCGGGACAGGGTGGAAAAACTGTTTTTT
TRBJ2-2 14 TRBD2 NA TRBV7-7 CASSLLGGAGELFF TGTGCCAGCAGCTTACTGGGGGGGGCCGGGGAGCTGTTTTTT
TRBJ2-5 16 TRBD2 few TRBV11-3 CASSLTSGGAGETQYF TGTGCCAGCAGCCTGACTAGCGGGGGGGCTGGAGAGACCCAGTACTTC
TRBJ2-1 14 NA NA TRBV4-1 CASSQVFEDNEQFF TGCGCCAGCAGCCAAGTTTTCGAGGACAATGAGCAGTTCTTC
TRBJ1-4 12 NA NA TRBV2 CASSPTRRELFF TGTGCCAGCAGTCCAACGCGGAGGGAACTGTTTTTT
TRBJ1-1 12 NA once TRBV29-1 CSVTVSSNEAFF TGCAGCGTTACTGTGTCCTCCAATGAAGCTTTCTTT
TRBJ2-2 16 NA NA TRBV6-2/TRBV6-3 CASSPLGESGTGELFF TGTGCCAGCAGTCCCCTGGGGGAGAGCGGGACCGGGGAGCTGTTTTTT
TRBJ1-6 16 TRBD1 NA TRBV5-1 CASSPDTGGYGSPLHF TGCGCCAGCAGCCCGGACACAGGGGGCTACGGGTCACCCCTCCACTTT
TRBJ2-5 14 NA NA TRBV6-4 CASSDSSGGETQYF TGTGCCAGCAGTGACTCTTCCGGAGGCGAGACCCAGTACTTC
TRBJ1-1 16 NA NA TRBV15 CATSRVFGGRNTEAFF TGTGCCACCAGCAGAGTATTCGGGGGGCGGAACACTGAAGCTTTCTTT
TRBJ2-5 14 NA NA TRBV7-2 CASSSTGFQETQYF TGTGCCAGCAGCTCGACAGGCTTCCAAGAGACCCAGTACTTC
TRBJ2-2 17 NA NA TRBV7-9 CASSLNSVKGRGGELFF TGTGCCAGCAGCTTAAACAGCGTTAAGGGAAGGGGCGGGGAGCTGTTTTTT
TRBJ1-1 15 NA NA TRBV5-1 CASSPEGQGRTEAFF TGCGCCAGCAGCCCGGAGGGGCAGGGAAGGACTGAAGCTTTCTTT
TRBJ2-3 16 NA NA TRBV7-2 CASSLGGVRETDTQYF TGTGCCAGCAGCTTAGGCGGGGTTCGAGAAACAGATACGCAGTATTTT
TRBJ1-1 11 NA NA TRBV19 CASSYGGEAFF TGTGCCAGTAGTTACGGTGGTGAAGCTTTCTTT
TRBJ2-2 16 NA NA TRBV24-1 CATSDPGAGQGGELFF TGTGCCACCAGTGATCCTGGGGCAGGGCAAGGCGGGGAGCTGTTTTTT
TRBJ2-7 13 NA once TRBV18 CASAPRDLGEQYF TGTGCCAGCGCGCCGCGGGACCTAGGAGAGCAGTACTTC
TRBJ1-4 15 TRBD1 NA TRBV10-1 CASSEGTGMGEKLFF TGCGCCAGCAGTGAGGGGACAGGGATGGGAGAAAAACTGTTTTTT
TRBJ1-3 15 NA few TRBV7-2 CASSLAPGWGNTIYF TGTGCCAGCAGCCTTGCGCCAGGTTGGGGAAACACCATATATTTT
TRBJ1-2 14 TRBD1 once TRBV19 CASSPPGQGFGYTF TGTGCCAGTAGTCCCCCGGGACAGGGTTTTGGCTACACCTTC
TRBJ1-1 13 NA few TRBV2 CASKGQGYTEAFF TGTGCCAGCAAGGGCCAGGGATACACTGAAGCTTTCTTT
TRBJ2-7 15 TRBD2 NA TRBV29-1 CSVDRLAGGENEQYF TGCAGCGTTGATCGCCTAGCGGGAGGGGAGAACGAGCAGTACTTC
TRBJ1-5 16 TRBD1 few TRBV7-2 CASSLVGTDSNQPQHF TGTGCCAGCAGCTTAGTCGGGACAGATAGCAATCAGCCCCAGCATTTT
TRBJ1-5 15 TRBD1 NA TRBV18 CASSPPKGGGQPQHF TGTGCCAGCTCACCACCGAAAGGGGGCGGACAGCCCCAGCATTTT
TRBJ1-2 13 TRBD1 NA TRBV24-1 CATSDLNRGGYTF TGTGCCACCAGTGATTTGAACAGGGGCGGCTACACCTTC
TRBJ1-1 15 NA NA TRBV6-5 CASGDRGGALSEAFF TGTGCCAGCGGGGACCGGGGGGGCGCGCTTTCTGAAGCTTTCTTT
TRBJ1-1 13 NA NA TRBV12-3/TRBV12-4 CASSLSSEAEAFF TGTGCCAGCAGTTTATCGAGTGAGGCTGAAGCTTTCTTT
TRBJ1-6 14 NA few TRBV6-5 CATWTALYNSPLHF TGTGCCACCTGGACAGCGTTGTATAATTCACCCCTCCACTTT
TRBJ2-1 16 TRBD2 NA TRBV5-4 CASSPSGTSGYNEQFF TGTGCCAGCAGCCCGTCCGGGACTAGCGGATACAATGAGCAGTTCTTC
TRBJ1-1 12 NA NA TRBV12-3/TRBV12-4 CASSSVGTEAFF TGTGCCAGCAGTTCAGTTGGTACTGAAGCTTTCTTT
TRBJ1-3 15 NA NA TRBV19 CASSIAGISGNTIYF TGTGCCAGTAGTATCGCGGGGATCTCTGGAAACACCATATATTTT
TRBJ1-2 12 TRBD1 NA TRBV6-2/TRBV6-3 CASSYTGDGYTF TGTGCCAGCAGTTACACAGGGGATGGCTACACCTTC
TRBJ1-5 14 NA NA TRBV7-2 CASSPRQSNQPQHF TGTGCCAGCAGCCCCAGACAGAGCAATCAGCCCCAGCATTTT
TRBJ1-2 15 TRBD1 NA TRBV19 CASSSSLTGGYGYTF TGTGCCAGTAGTAGCTCATTGACAGGGGGATATGGCTACACCTTC
TRBJ2-5 15 TRBD2 NA TRBV19 CASSMTSGGEETQYF TGTGCCAGTAGTATGACTAGCGGGGGGGAAGAGACCCAGTACTTC
TRBJ2-3 16 TRBD1 NA TRBV18 CASSSGGQGASDTQYF TGTGCCAGCTCGTCAGGGGGACAGGGGGCATCAGATACGCAGTATTTT
TRBJ2-3 15 TRBD2 once TRBV30 CAWSPRGGLADTQYF TGTGCCTGGAGCCCACGGGGGGGGCTCGCAGATACGCAGTATTTT
TRBJ1-3 15 TRBD1 NA TRBV14 CASSPGQGVRNTIYF TGTGCCAGCAGCCCCGGACAGGGGGTGAGAAACACCATATATTTT
TRBJ2-7 15 TRBD1 NA TRBV5-6 CASSPTGAEGYEQYF TGTGCCAGCAGCCCGACAGGGGCTGAAGGGTACGAGCAGTACTTC
TRBJ2-5 16 TRBD2 NA TRBV11-2 CASSLTGGLSQETQYF TGTGCCAGCAGCTTAACGGGGGGACTATCTCAAGAGACCCAGTACTTC
TRBJ2-7 16 TRBD2 NA TRBV5-4 CASSSGGLAGAYEQYF TGTGCCAGCAGCTCGGGCGGACTAGCGGGGGCCTACGAGCAGTACTTC
TRBJ1-2 14 NA NA TRBV15 CATSRDTPQRGYTF TGTGCCACCAGCAGAGATACGCCGCAGCGGGGCTACACCTTC
TRBJ2-7 14 NA NA TRBV5-1 CASSSKQGPYEQYF TGCGCCAGCAGCTCTAAACAGGGACCCTACGAGCAGTACTTC
TRBJ2-2 14 TRBD1 NA TRBV5-6 CASSLRQGAGELFF TGTGCCAGCAGCCTTAGACAGGGGGCCGGGGAGCTGTTTTTT
TRBJ1-1 8 NA NA TRBV20-1 CSAMWAHF TGCAGTGCTATGTGGGCCCATTTT
TRBJ1-1 15 NA NA TRBV28 CASSLRGPGWTEAFF TGTGCCAGCAGTTTAAGGGGCCCAGGGTGGACTGAAGCTTTCTTT
TRBJ2-1 14 NA NA TRBV19 CASSTGQSWGEQFF TGTGCCAGTAGTACCGGACAGTCCTGGGGTGAGCAGTTCTTC
TRBJ2-5 16 TRBD2 NA TRBV5-4 CASSKSSGGAVGTQYF TGTGCCAGCAGCAAATCTAGCGGGGGGGCCGTCGGGACCCAGTACTTC
TRBJ1-4 13 TRBD1 NA TRBV2 CASKRDRYEKLFF TGTGCCAGTAAGCGGGACAGGTATGAAAAACTGTTTTTT
TRBJ2-7 12 NA NA TRBV7-9 CASTMTGAEQYF TGTGCCAGCACCATGACAGGTGCCGAGCAGTACTTC
TRBJ2-1 12 NA NA TRBV7-2 CASSFGWNEQFF TGTGCCAGCAGCTTCGGGTGGAATGAGCAGTTCTTC